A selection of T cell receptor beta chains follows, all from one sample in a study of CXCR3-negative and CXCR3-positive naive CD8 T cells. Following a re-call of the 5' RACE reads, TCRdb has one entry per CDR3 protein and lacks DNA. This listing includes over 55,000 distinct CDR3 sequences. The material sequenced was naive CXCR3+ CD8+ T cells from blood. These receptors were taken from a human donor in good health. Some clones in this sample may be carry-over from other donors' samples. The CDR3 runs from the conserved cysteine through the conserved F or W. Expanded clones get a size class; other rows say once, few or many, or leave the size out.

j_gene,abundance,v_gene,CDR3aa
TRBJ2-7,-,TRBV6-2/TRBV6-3,CASSWDTRDGTYEQYF
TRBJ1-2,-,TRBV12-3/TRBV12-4,CASSAGEESLLSGYTF
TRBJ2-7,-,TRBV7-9,CASSSGQVLYEQYF
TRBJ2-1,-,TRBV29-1,CSVSFPNEQFF
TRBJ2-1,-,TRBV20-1,CSARQGLENEQFF
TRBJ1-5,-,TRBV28,CASSFLVGIQPQHF
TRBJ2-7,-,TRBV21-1,CASSKALEGAVGEQYF
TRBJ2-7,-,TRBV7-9,CASSPRLGDEQYF
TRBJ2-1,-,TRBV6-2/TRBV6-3,CASSYPTDGSVLLDEQFF
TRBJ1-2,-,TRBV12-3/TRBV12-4,CASTVDRVYGYTF
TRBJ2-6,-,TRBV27,CASRNGANVLTF
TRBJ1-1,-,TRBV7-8,CASTLLNTEAFF
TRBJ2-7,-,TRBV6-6,CASSYTGEYEQYF
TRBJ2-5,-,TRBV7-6,CASSLSETQYF
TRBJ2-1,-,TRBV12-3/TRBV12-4,CASSSALGPNNEQFF
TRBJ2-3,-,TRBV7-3,CASSPLAGGPLTDTQYF
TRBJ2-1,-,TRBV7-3,CASSFKGGGSSYNEQFF
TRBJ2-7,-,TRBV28,CASYPGDGRQYF
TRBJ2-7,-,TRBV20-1,CSADYEEYGYEQYF
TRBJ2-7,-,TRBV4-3,CASSQDNGGAIYEQYF
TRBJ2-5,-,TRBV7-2,CASSPWDRGSQETQYF
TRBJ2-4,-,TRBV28,CASSFRGIAKNIQYF
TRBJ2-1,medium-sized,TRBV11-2,CASSLVGNDEQFF
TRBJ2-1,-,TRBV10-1,CASSLTGPGDEQFF
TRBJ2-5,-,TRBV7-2,CASSLDPITSGGSLMEYF
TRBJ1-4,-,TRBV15,CATSREGQGNEKLFF
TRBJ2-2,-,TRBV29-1,CSVEDLRLNTGELFF
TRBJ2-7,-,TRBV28,CASSLSGTYPLSYEQYF
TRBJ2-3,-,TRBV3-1,CASSQETGGDTQYF